One sample yielded the 6 T cell receptor beta chains listed below, sequenced in a study of blood T cell repertoires in COVID-19. Repertoires were generated with immunoSEQ multiplex PCR, while TCRdb's copy carries only in-frame clones and drops some. The sample gives approximately 170,000 clones, 83% of which show up once; about 7.1% is in the top ten. Source material: peripheral blood. All receptors come from a woman between 65 and 79 years old with COVID-19, enrolled during active disease.

This sequence joins TRBV19 and TRBJ2-4, with a tentative D call TRBD2 (6 bases). V lost 5 bases and J 1 base, leaving 15 bases between the germline ends. Germline loops: CDR1 LNHDA, CDR2 SQIVND (reference sequence). The CDR3 runs 16 residues. This CDR3 is CASSPIGGVAKNIQYF. DNA for the CDR3: TGTGCCAGTAGTCCAATCGGGGGAGTCGCCAAAAACATTCAGTACTTC.

The chain recombines TRBV3-1 (or the pseudogene TRBV3-2) with TRBJ2-7; D gene ambiguous. This CDR3 is built from 13 residues. V was trimmed by 2 bases and J by 6 bases, leaving 11 bases between them. In germline, CDR1 is LGHDT, CDR2 YNNKEL (reference sequence). CDR3 amino acids: CASSQSARGEQYF. CDR3 nucleotide sequence: TGTGCCAGCAGCCAATCGGCTAGAGGCGAGCAGTACTTC.

The chain combines TRBV28 with TRBJ1-1; weak D call: TRBD1 (6 bases). The CDR3 length is 15 residues. V was trimmed by 5 bases and J by 5 bases, leaving 18 bases between them. CDR1 MDHEN and CDR2 SYDVKM come from the germline V gene. Here the CDR3 DNA reads TGTGCCAGCAGTCGAGGCGGGGGCGTGGGAACTGAAGCTTTCTTT. Amino acid sequence: CASSRGGGVGTEAFF.

V usage is TRBV6-5 and J usage is TRBJ2-5, with D unclear. Germline V gives CDR1 MNHEY, CDR2 SVGAGI. V lost 7 bases, J lost 4 bases, and 7 bases lay in between. CDR3 size: 11 residues. The CDR3: CASTAAETQYF. The CDR3 nucleotides are TGTGCCAGCACTGCGGCAGAGACCCAGTACTTC.

The genes are TRBV5-1 and TRBJ2-3; maybe TRBD1 (6 bases). The V gene lost 0 bases and the J gene lost 1 base, with 12 bases spanning the gap. The CDR3 length is 16 residues. The germline V gene encodes CDR1 SGHRS and CDR2 YFSETQ. The CDR3 protein is CASSLEPRQGTDTQYF. CDR3 coding DNA: TGCGCCAGCAGCTTGGAGCCTCGACAGGGCACAGATACGCAGTATTTT.

The chain employs TRBV6-5 and TRBJ1-1, with D possibly matching TRBD1 (5 bases). CDR1 MNHEY and CDR2 SVGAGI come from the germline V gene. V was trimmed by 2 bases and J by 1 base, leaving 8 bases between them. This CDR3 comprises 14 residues. As DNA, the CDR3 is TGTGCCAGCAGTTACCTCCAGGGGAACACTGAAGCTTTCTTT. Translation gives CASSYLQGNTEAFF.